The rows below give T cell receptor beta chains drawn from one sample of a study of cytomegalovirus exposure and HLA in healthy donors. Clones were read by immunoSEQ multiplex PCR, and TCRdb kept only the in-frame ones, dropping some. The profile shows some 210,000 clones, 75% to 90% of them singletons. The sequenced sample consisted of PBMCs. The receptors were sampled from a man aged 25 to 40 in good health and CMV-seronegative. CDR3s include the opening cysteine and the closing phenylalanine or tryptophan. D genes are given only for firm matches. Where a row states a size, it is once, few, many or the class of an expanded clone; other rows omit it.

j_call v_call d_call clone_size cdr3_nt cdr3_aa
TRBJ2-5 TRBV7-2 TRBD2 - TGTGCCAGCAGCTCCTCCGGGACTAGGCTCCAAGAGACCCAGTACTTC CASSSSGTRLQETQYF
TRBJ2-5 TRBV14 - - TGTGCCAGCAGCCAAGGTCCATTGGGGGGAGTGGGGACCCAGTACTTC CASSQGPLGGVGTQYF
TRBJ1-1 TRBV19 - - TGTGCCAGTAGTATAGCCCGGGACACTGAAGCTTTCTTT CASSIARDTEAFF
TRBJ1-2 TRBV7-2 - - TGTGCCAGCAGCTTAGACAGCGGGGACTATGGCTACACCTTC CASSLDSGDYGYTF
TRBJ2-5 TRBV21-1 - - TGTGCCAGCAGCGGTCGCGGGGGGGCTCGGCACCAAGAGACCCAGTACTTC CASSGRGGARHQETQYF
TRBJ2-2 TRBV5-1 - once TGCGCCAGCAGCCTGCTAATCGGCCGGGGATCGAACACCGGGGAGCTGTTTTTT CASSLLIGRGSNTGELFF
TRBJ2-1 TRBV6-5 - - TGTGCCAGCAGCAAGGGTGGGGGGGCCGATGAGCAGTTCTTC CASSKGGGADEQFF
TRBJ2-4 TRBV11-3 TRBD1 once TGTGCCAGCAGTCCGGGACAGTTCAGCATTCAGTACTTC CASSPGQFSIQYF
TRBJ1-5 TRBV28 TRBD1 - TGTGCCAGCGGACAGGGGAATCAGCCCCAGCATTTT CASGQGNQPQHF
TRBJ2-3 TRBV11-3 TRBD2 - TGTGCCAGCAGCCTGGGACTAGTTGGAGATACGCAGTATTTT CASSLGLVGDTQYF
TRBJ2-7 TRBV30 - medium-sized TGTGCCTGGAGCCCGGGGGTCGAGCAGTACTTC CAWSPGVEQYF
TRBJ2-5 TRBV29-1 TRBD2 - TGCAGCGGCCTTCGGGGGGACGAGGGGGAGACCCAGTACTTC CSGLRGDEGETQYF
TRBJ2-7 TRBV6-5 TRBD1 - TGTGCCAGCAGCACACCGGGACAGTCATCCTACGAGCAGTACTTC CASSTPGQSSYEQYF
TRBJ2-1 TRBV18 - - TGTGCCAGCTCACCAACCGCCGGAGGGGGGGATGAGCAGTTCTTC CASSPTAGGGDEQFF
TRBJ1-2 TRBV28 - - TGTGCCAGCAGTTATCGGAGCAGGGTTTATGACGGCTATGGCTACACCTTC CASSYRSRVYDGYGYTF
TRBJ2-7 TRBV28 - - TGTGCCAGCAGTTTCACAGGAGTGGTGTACGAGCAGTACTTC CASSFTGVVYEQYF
TRBJ1-2 TRBV5-6 TRBD1 - TGTGCCAGCAGCTTCCTGGACAGGGCTAACTATGGCTACACCTTC CASSFLDRANYGYTF
TRBJ2-7 TRBV4-2 TRBD1 - TGTGCCAGCAGCCAAGGAGTAGGGACAGGGTTCGGGGAGCAGTACTTC CASSQGVGTGFGEQYF